This entry lists 27 T cell receptor beta chains sequenced from one sample in a study of T-cell memory formation after mild COVID-19. TCRdb re-called the 5' RACE reads with MiXCR, one entry per CDR3 protein. The sample lists approximately 500,000 distinct CDR3 sequences, roughly 23% seen once, with approximately 12% in the top ten. Sequences were obtained from PBMCs or a T cell subset sorted from them (not recorded which). The receptors stem from an adult woman who had mild COVID-19 (a few samples of this study predate the infection). Cell type and time point are not known.

This chain connects TRBV7-9 to TRBJ2-1; TRBD1 matches 8 bases. There are 17 residues in the CDR3. Per germline, CDR1 SEHNR and CDR2 FQNEAQ (reference sequence). The J segment lost 5 bases and the V segment lost 5 bases, leaving 14 bases of the junction unmatched. This CDR3 reads CASSAVDSGTGNNEQFF. For the CDR3, the DNA is TGTGCCAGCAGCGCTGTCGATTCCGGGACAGGCAACAATGAGCAGTTCTTC.

In this sample, this clonotype turned up a few times. CDR3 protein: CATSRERGDWNEQFF. The CDR3 bases are TGTGCCACCAGCAGAGAAAGAGGGGATTGGAATGAGCAGTTCTTC. The chain joins TRBV15 to TRBJ2-1; D may correspond to TRBD1 or TRBD2 (5 bases each). Germline-derived CDR1 and CDR2 are LNHNV and YYDKDF (reference sequence). The CDR3 contains 15 residues. Trimming left V 0 bases short and J 7 bases short, with 13 bases between.

The V call is TRBV24-1, the J call TRBJ1-5; D is unclear. This CDR3 spans 14 amino acids. Germline lookup yields CDR1 KGHDR and CDR2 SFDVKD. V lost 4 bases to trimming and J lost 2 bases, with 8 bases between them. The CDR3 loop is CATSDSRGNQPQHF. The CDR3 bases are TGTGCCACCAGTGACAGCCGCGGCAATCAGCCCCAGCATTTT.

This clonotype was detected a few times. The chain uses TRBV29-1 and TRBJ2-3; possibly TRBD1 for D (5 bases). V was pared by 6 bases and J by 2 bases, with 21 bases between. Germline CDR1 is SQVTM and CDR2 is ANQGSEA. CDR3 size: 16 residues. CDR3 DNA: TGCAGCGTACGCAAGGCTGCAGGGTATAACACAGATACGCAGTATTTT. This gives the protein CSVRKAAGYNTDTQYF.

This clonotype has a handful of counts. This chain links TRBV4-3 with TRBJ2-3, with D possibly called TRBD1 or TRBD2 (6 bases each). Germline V gene lookup returns CDR1 LGHNA and CDR2 YSLEER. The CDR3 loop spans 17 amino acids. V dropped 3 bases and J dropped 1 base, with 17 bases sitting between them. The chain's CDR3 is CASSHFGRGVGTDTQYF. Written as DNA, the CDR3 is TGCGCCAGCAGCCATTTTGGTAGGGGGGTTGGCACAGATACGCAGTATTTT.

This chain connects TRBV5-1 to TRBJ2-7; 14 bases map to TRBD2. The CDR3 is 15 amino acids. The germline gives CDR1 SGHRS, CDR2 YFSETQ. V gave up 4 bases and J gave up 7 bases; unmatched junction bases: 7. The CDR3 nucleotides read TGCGCCAGCAGCCCGAGACTAGCGGGAGGGCGGGAGCAGTACTTC. Its protein is CASSPRLAGGREQYF.

This chain joins TRBV10-2 and TRBJ2-1, with 10 positions matching TRBD2. This CDR3 is 13 amino acids long. Trimming at V came to 8 bases and at J to 2 bases, leaving 0 bases not matched to a gene. CDR1 and CDR2 (germline): WSHSY, SAAADI. The CDR3 loop reads CASGTSAYNEQFF. The CDR3 coding sequence is TGCGCCAGCGGGACTAGCGCCTACAATGAGCAGTTCTTC.

The chain is built from TRBV20-1 and TRBJ2-5, with D possibly being TRBD2 (5 bases). Trimming pared 3 bases from V and 5 bases from J, leaving 16 bases between. The CDR3 has 14 residues. Looked up from germline, CDR1 is DFQATT and CDR2 is SNEGSKA (reference sequence). CDR3 region: CSARLTLAGETQYF. The CDR3 DNA sequence: TGCAGTGCTAGGCTCACCCTAGCTGGGGAGACCCAGTACTTC.

The chain links TRBV7-2 to TRBJ1-1; TRBD1 is a possible D gene (6 bases). The CDR3 spans 14 residues. Trimming removed 1 base at V and 7 bases at J, with 13 bases between. Per germline, CDR1 SGHTA and CDR2 FQGNSA. CDR3 nucleotide sequence: TGTGCCAGCAGCTTAGTTTCGGGGACACTTGAAGCTTTCTTT. As protein: CASSLVSGTLEAFF.

This clonotype showed up just a few times. The rearrangement joins TRBV7-2 to TRBJ1-2; D gene ambiguous. CDR1 is SGHTA, CDR2 FQGNSA, per germline. This CDR3 is built from 14 residues. Trimming cost V 5 bases and J 4 bases, with 14 bases left between them. CDR3 sequence: CASSPERSGYGYTF. DNA for the CDR3: TGTGCCAGCAGCCCGGAAAGGTCGGGCTATGGCTACACCTTC.

V is TRBV5-1 and J is TRBJ2-1, with D possibly TRBD2 on 6 matching bases. Trimming took off 0 bases at V and 5 bases at J, with 15 bases between the two ends. The CDR3 totals 16 residues. Germline V gene sequence: CDR1 SGHRS, CDR2 YFSETQ. The CDR3 bases are TGCGCCAGCAGCTTGGCCTTAGCGGATCGAAACAATGAGCAGTTCTTC. It is translated as CASSLALADRNNEQFF.

This rearrangement joins TRBV7-2 to TRBJ2-7; 11 bases map to TRBD2. This CDR3 has 16 residues. Germline-derived CDR1 and CDR2 are SGHTA and FQGNSA. V lost 4 bases and J lost 0; bases outside the gene matches: 5. The CDR3 DNA reads TGTGCCAGCAGCTCTCTAGCGGGAGGAACCTCCTACGAGCAGTACTTC. Translation: CASSSLAGGTSYEQYF.

This clonotype has at least ten counts. The chain links TRBV15 to TRBJ2-1; D is unresolved. The CDR3 has 14 residues. V lost 5 bases, J lost 9 bases, and 17 bases lay in between. Per the germline V gene, CDR1 is LNHNV and CDR2 is YYDKDF (reference sequence). DNA for the CDR3: TGTGCCACCAGCCTAGGGTCAATCGGCCCTGAGCAGTTCTTC. As protein: CATSLGSIGPEQFF. Drawing the rest from reference TRBV15 and TRBJ2-1, the complete variable domain is DAMVIQNPRYQVTQFGKPVTLSCSQTLNHNVMYWYQQKSSQAPKLLFHYYDKDFNNEADTPDNFQSRRPNTSFCFLDIRSPGLGDTAMYLCATSLGSIGPEQFFGPGTRLTVL.

This clonotype was seen more than once but under ten times. The V and J genes are TRBV12-3 or TRBV12-4 and TRBJ2-7; 8 nucleotides agree with TRBD1. Trimming took 3 bases from V and 7 from J; bases not matched to a gene: 11. This CDR3 has 15 residues. The CDR3 DNA reads as TGTGCCAGCAGTTTTAGGCAGGGGGCCCTAGGGGAGCAGTACTTC. Protein product: CASSFRQGALGEQYF.

This clonotype appeared a few times. J is TRBJ2-5 and V is TRBV5-1; the D gene is possibly TRBD1 (6 bases). Germline-derived CDR1 and CDR2 are SGHRS and YFSETQ. The CDR3 has 16 amino acids. V shed 4 bases and J shed 0 bases, with 16 bases lying between them. The CDR3 protein is CASSRGGQSNQETQYF. The CDR3 bases are TGCGCCAGCAGCAGAGGAGGACAGTCAAACCAAGAGACCCAGTACTTC.

This chain connects TRBV7-2 to TRBJ2-7; D gene unclear. CDR1 is SGHTA and CDR2 is FQGNSA in the germline V gene. The CDR3 is 11 amino acids. The V gene lost 3 bases and the J gene lost 6 bases, with 6 bases spanning the gap. In DNA form, the CDR3 reads TGTGCCAGCAGCTTCTTCGGCGAGCAGTACTTC. Residues: CASSFFGEQYF.

The chain has TRBV5-1 and TRBJ1-6, with D unresolved. The V end lost 0 bases, the J end lost 6 bases, and 10 bases lay between the germline ends. The CDR3 loop spans 15 amino acids. Germline V gives CDR1 SGHRS, CDR2 YFSETQ. CDR3 residues: CASSLVREGNSPLHF. DNA of the CDR3: TGCGCCAGCAGCTTGGTTCGGGAGGGTAATTCACCCCTCCACTTT.

The V gene is TRBV18, the J gene TRBJ2-1, with D hard to call. The V end was cut by 6 bases, the J end by 9 bases, with 12 bases between. Germline values: CDR1 KGHSH, CDR2 LQKENI. This CDR3 comprises 12 residues. The chain's CDR3 is CASSPSSSEQFF. Written as DNA, the CDR3 is TGTGCCAGCTCCCCCTCGAGCAGTGAGCAGTTCTTC.

This clonotype was counted between two and nine times. V gene TRBV29-1 combines with J gene TRBJ1-1; D is perhaps TRBD1 (6 bases). The V gene lost 4 bases and the J gene lost 4 bases, with 10 bases spanning the gap. Per germline, CDR1 SQVTM and CDR2 ANQGSEA. The CDR3 runs to 12 residues. The CDR3 region has the DNA TGCAGCGTTGCCGGGGGCCTCACTGAAGCTTTCTTT. Protein: CSVAGGLTEAFF.

V usage is TRBV2 and J usage is TRBJ2-7; tentatively, D is TRBD2 (5 bases). The CDR3 length is 15 residues. Germline CDR1 SNHLY, CDR2 FYNNEI. With 3 bases removed from V and 2 bases from J, the gap between germline ends came to 14 bases. In DNA, the CDR3 is TGTGCCAGCAGTGAGCGGGTCAGGAGAGCCTACGAGCAGTACTTC. Translated, it gives CASSERVRRAYEQYF.

This chain uses TRBV4-3 with TRBJ2-1; TRBD2 matches at 9 bases. The CDR3 totals 17 residues. With V trimmed by 3 bases and J by 5 bases, 11 bases remained unmatched. Germline CDR1 is LGHNA and CDR2 is YSLEER. The DNA of the CDR3 is TGCGCCAGCAGCCATTCTCCAGCGGGGGGTAACAACAATGAGCAGTTCTTC. This codes for CASSHSPAGGNNNEQFF.

This chain connects TRBV6-2 or TRBV6-3 to TRBJ2-7; D gene ambiguous. The CDR3 has 15 residues. The V gene's germline CDR1 is MNHEY and CDR2 SVGEGT. With 5 bases removed from V and 4 bases from J, the gap between germline ends came to 18 bases. The DNA for the CDR3 is TGTGCCAGCAGTCCCTCCGGACCGCACGAGTACGAGCAGTACTTC. It codes for CASSPSGPHEYEQYF.

The chain employs TRBV10-3 and TRBJ2-7; no firm D call. Germline-derived CDR1 and CDR2 are ENHRY and SYGVKD. The CDR3 is made up of 12 amino acids. V was pared by 6 bases and J by 5 bases, with 11 bases between. CDR3 protein: CAISEWADEQYF. In DNA form, the CDR3 reads TGTGCCATCAGCGAATGGGCGGACGAGCAGTACTTC.

This clonotype was recorded a few times. The rearrangement links TRBV7-3 to TRBJ2-3; perhaps D is TRBD1 or TRBD2 (5 bases each). The V gene lost 2 bases and the J gene lost 1 base, with 13 bases spanning the gap. Germline V CDR1 and CDR2: SGHTA, FQGTGA. This CDR3 region has 16 residues. The CDR3 coding sequence is TGTGCCAGCAGCTTAGTTGGGGGTATACGCACAGATACGCAGTATTTT. It is translated as CASSLVGGIRTDTQYF.

This clonotype was seen only a few times. This chain joins TRBV6-5 and TRBJ2-2; D unresolved. Germline V gives CDR1 MNHEY, CDR2 SVGAGI. This CDR3 spans 14 amino acids. V lost 8 bases and J lost 2, with 12 bases in between. The CDR3 DNA is TGTGCCAGCCTAAGCCCAGGAAACACCGGGGAGCTGTTTTTT. Translating it yields CASLSPGNTGELFF.

The chain couples TRBV5-1 to TRBJ2-3, with TRBD1 identical over 8 bases. V lost 0 bases and J lost 1; bases outside the gene matches: 7. The CDR3 runs 17 residues. CDR1 and CDR2 from the germline V gene are SGHRS and YFSETQ. The CDR3 DNA is TGCGCCAGCAGCTTGGCGACAGGGGTGAGGGGCACAGATACGCAGTATTTT. The encoded protein is CASSLATGVRGTDTQYF.

The rearrangement links TRBV7-9 to TRBJ2-3; D is ambiguous. Deletions cut 6 bases from V and 2 bases from J, with 9 bases between. The CDR3 sequence is 13 residues long. CDR1 is SEHNR, CDR2 FQNEAQ, per germline (reference sequence). The CDR3 nucleotides read TGTGCCAGCAGTATAGGCGTCACAGATACGCAGTATTTT. Its protein product is CASSIGVTDTQYF.